The source of this TCR beta chain is a study of blood T cell repertoires in COVID-19. Produced via immunoSEQ multiplex PCR; TCRdb's table is partial and in-frame only. The profile covers 280,000 or so clones, with roughly 89% appearing a single time and 5.5% to 7% taken by the ten largest. The CDR3 runs 13 residues. The V end was cut by 7 bases, the J end by 2 bases, with 9 bases between. This study enrolled people aged about 18 to 95 from around 26 US geographic areas. The rearrangement links TRBV12-3 or TRBV12-4 to TRBJ1-3, with no clear D. Sequencing was carried out using PBMCs or T cells enriched from blood (not recorded which). The sequence came from a woman in her forties who had recovered from COVID-19. CDR3 coding DNA: TGTGCCAGCACGAGAGGGACTGGAAACACCATATATTTT. This encodes CASTRGTGNTIYF.